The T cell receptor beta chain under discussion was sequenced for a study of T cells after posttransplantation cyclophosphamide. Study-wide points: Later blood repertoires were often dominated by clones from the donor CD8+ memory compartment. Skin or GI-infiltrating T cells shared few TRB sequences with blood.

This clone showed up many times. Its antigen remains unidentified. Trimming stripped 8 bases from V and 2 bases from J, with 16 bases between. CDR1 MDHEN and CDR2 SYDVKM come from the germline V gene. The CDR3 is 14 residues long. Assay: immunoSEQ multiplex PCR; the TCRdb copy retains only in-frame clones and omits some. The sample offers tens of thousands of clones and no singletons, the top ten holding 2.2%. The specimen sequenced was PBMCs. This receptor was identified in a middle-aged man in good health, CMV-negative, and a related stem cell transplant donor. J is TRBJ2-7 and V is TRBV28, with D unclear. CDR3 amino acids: CASSPPGSTYEQYF. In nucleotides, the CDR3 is TGTGCCAGCTCCCCCCCCGGGTCAACCTACGAGCAGTACTTC.